The T cell receptor beta chain under discussion was sequenced for a study of blood T cell repertoires in COVID-19. Using immunoSEQ multiplex PCR, the repertoire was profiled, and TCRdb retains in-frame clones only, with some absent. The profile covers some 210,000 clones, with 80% to 95% appearing a single time and 0.82% taken by the ten largest. The CDR3 is 16 amino acids. CDR1 is KGHSH, CDR2 LQKENI, per germline. V dropped 6 bases and J dropped 0 bases, with 15 bases sitting between them. Material for sequencing was peripheral blood. The receptor was isolated from a man between 60 and 75 years old with COVID-19, enrolled during active disease. The rearrangement links TRBV18 to TRBJ2-1; D is possibly TRBD2 (5 bases). CDR3 in amino acids: CASSRPQGSSYNEQFF. The CDR3 DNA sequence: TGTGCCAGCTCGCGCCCTCAAGGGAGCTCCTACAATGAGCAGTTCTTC.